A single sample is the source of the 9 T cell receptor beta chains below, sequenced in a study of blood T cell repertoires in COVID-19. Measured with immunoSEQ multiplex PCR; TCRdb has only the in-frame clones, and not every one. This sample has 290,000 or so clones; about nine tenths occur once, and the top ten carry 2% to 3%. Sequencing input: peripheral blood. The source is a man younger than 35 with active or convalescent COVID-19.

This rearrangement joins TRBV4-1 to TRBJ2-7; 10 nucleotides line up with TRBD1. The CDR3 totals 16 residues. Germline trimming cut 0 bases from V and 2 bases from J; bases unmatched to any gene: 4. CDR1 MGHRA and CDR2 YSYEKL come from the germline V gene. The CDR3 is CASSQDGTGVPYEQYF. DNA of the CDR3: TGCGCCAGCAGCCAAGACGGGACAGGGGTCCCCTACGAGCAGTACTTC.

This chain uses TRBV5-1 with TRBJ2-4; 13 bases are shared with TRBD2. The CDR3 is 19 amino acids. The junction had 9 bases not matched to a gene; V was cut back by 3 bases and J by 0 bases. From germline, CDR1 is SGHRS and CDR2 YFSETQ. CDR3 coding DNA: TGCGCCAGCAGCTCAACCCGGACTAGCGGGGGATTAGCCAAAAACATTCAGTACTTC. It codes for CASSSTRTSGGLAKNIQYF.

For this clone: The sample contains more than one DNA sequence encoding this CDR3. The CDR3: CASSLELAGGNEQFF. Written as DNA, the CDR3 is TGCGCCAGCAGCTTGGAATTAGCGGGGGGCAATGAGCAGTTCTTC. The chain couples TRBV5-1 to TRBJ2-1; TRBD2 agrees at 10 bases. The V and J ends lost 0 bases and 6 bases, in that order; junction bases with no gene match: 3. The germline V gene encodes CDR1 SGHRS and CDR2 YFSETQ. This CDR3 contains 15 residues.

The chain uses TRBV19 and TRBJ2-2; a weak D match, TRBD2 (6 bases). The CDR3 runs 15 residues. The V end lost 2 bases, the J end lost 6 bases, and 13 bases lay between the germline ends. Germline CDR1 reads LNHDA; CDR2 reads SQIVND (reference sequence). CDR3 sequence: CASSISGRLAGELFF. The CDR3 DNA follows: TGTGCCAGTAGTATAAGTGGGAGGCTAGCCGGGGAGCTGTTTTTT.

The gene calls are TRBV7-9 and TRBJ1-1; tentative D call: TRBD1 (5 bases). The CDR3 is 18 amino acids. The germline V gene has CDR1 SEHNR and CDR2 FQNEAQ (reference sequence). V shed 5 bases and J shed 1 base, with 23 bases lying between them. The CDR3 region has the DNA TGTGCCAGCAGCCACTCCCTGGCGGGACGTCGGGGGAACACTGAAGCTTTCTTT. Translating it yields CASSHSLAGRRGNTEAFF.

The V and J genes are TRBV7-2 and TRBJ2-7; TRBD2 is a possible D gene (5 bases). CDR3 size: 16 residues. CDR1 is SGHTA, CDR2 FQGNSA, per germline. Trimming left V 5 bases short and J 5 bases short, with 22 bases between. CDR3 protein: CASSLWVRTDFHEQYF. CDR3 nucleotide sequence: TGTGCCAGCAGCCTTTGGGTCCGGACGGACTTCCACGAGCAGTACTTC.

The CDR3: CASRKLAGGVDEQFF. CDR3 DNA: TGTGCCAGCAGGAAACTAGCGGGAGGAGTGGATGAGCAGTTCTTC. The V and J genes are TRBV6-5 and TRBJ2-1; 12 bases are a match to TRBD2. The CDR3 runs 15 residues. Trimming cost V 6 bases and J 8 bases; bases outside gene matches: 8. Looked up from germline, CDR1 is MNHEY and CDR2 is SVGAGI.

This sequence joins TRBV28 and TRBJ2-7, with 9 bases matching TRBD1. Germline loops: CDR1 MDHEN, CDR2 SYDVKM. The CDR3 is made up of 15 amino acids. V was clipped by 7 bases and J by 3 bases; unmatched bases: 10. CDR3 protein: CASNPSGTGHYEQYF. The CDR3 nucleotides read TGTGCCAGCAACCCTTCTGGGACAGGGCACTACGAGCAGTACTTC.

This clone was counted only a few times. Other DNA sequences of this sample code for an identical CDR3. J is TRBJ2-7 and V is TRBV6-2 or TRBV6-3; D remains unclear. V lost 2 bases to trimming and J lost 6 bases, with 5 bases between them. The CDR3 runs 11 residues. Germline V lookup: CDR1 MNHEY, CDR2 SVGEGT. The CDR3: CASSYVREQYF. The CDR3 coding sequence is TGTGCCAGCAGTTACGTTCGCGAGCAGTACTTC.